This TCR beta chain was captured by sequencing in a study of blood T cell repertoires in COVID-19 (dated by TCRdb to about 2020). A note on the overall study: Samples from collaborators originated in the United States, Italy and Spain and spanned both the acute and convalescent phases of COVID-19. The dataset comprised deeply sampled blood TCRbeta repertoires from subjects exposed to, actively infected with, or recovered from COVID-19. The prospective study material was composed of cDNA or gDNA derived from T cells, B-cell-depleted T cells, or PBMCs. The samples were drawn from two sources: the first 160 participants of the ongoing ImmuneRACE study, and some 1,300 subjects contributed by 6 global collaborators. The sample metadata nearly always contained a de-identified subject ID, COVID-19 status, age in years and sex. Where available, HLA class I and class II types were taken from metadata supplied by the sample provider and were not determined by assay-based typing. The repertoires were released in a freely available public database intended as a resource for research on the immune response to SARS-CoV-2.

In regard to this clone: There is no known antigen for this receptor. Base qualities are not recorded, but no much larger clone differs from it by a single base.

Taken from cysteine to phenylalanine, the CDR3 has 16 residues. The retained sequence is limited to the CDR3, 48 bases, with the frame set at the first base. According to the germline V gene, CDR1 reads SGHDT and CDR2 reads YYEEEE. The germline V end is reduced by 4 bases and the J end by 0 bases; junction bases left unmatched: 5. Participants in the prospective study were aged roughly 18 to 100 years, lived in about two dozen United States geographic areas, and enrolled through a virtual design. In the prospective study, participants were assigned to cohorts based on the clinical history participants reported in a screening survey and a study questionnaire. A participant counted as exposed if, within 2 weeks of entering the study, that participant had been in contact with someone who had a PCR-confirmed or clinician-diagnosed COVID-19 case. Each participant in the prospective study had whole blood, serum and a nasopharyngeal or oropharyngeal swab collected by mobile phlebotomists. Participants in the prospective study had the option to provide additional blood draws and questionnaires over a roughly two-month period. Before DNA extraction, prospective study blood samples were shipped either frozen or at room temperature.

TCRbeta CDR3 regions were amplified from genomic DNA by means of the immunoSEQ Assay, a bias-controlled multiplex PCR. Turning to the authors' computational methods: Nucleated cell counts per sample were estimated from amplification of reference gene primers within the assay. To quantify the absolute abundance of each unique TCRbeta CDR3 rearrangement, sequence reads were collapsed and filtered. For each sample, productive Simpson clonality was calculated as the square root of Simpson's diversity index across productive rearrangements. TCRdb mirrors the immuneACCESS table, restricted to in-frame sequences. Some clones are absent from its copies; in checked studies, under half trace to an unresolved V gene, and the reason for the others is unknown. D and trimming come from the DNA, and the V and J calls and clone size come from that table. In this sample the table shows fewer than 200,000 clones, 84% of which occur a single time. The top ten clonotypes cover roughly 3.1% of the sample.

The research as a whole found: The amount of clinical and demographic metadata varied by source and participant and was provided uncurated.

The sequencing sample was made of PBMCs or T cells enriched from blood (not recorded which). This TCR came from a woman aged 30 to 39 who had been exposed to COVID-19. This sequence uses TRBV5-6 and TRBJ2-1; TRBD2 lines up with 9 middle nucleotides. For the CDR3, the sequence is CASSIRGRVSYNEQFF. Here is the DNA: TGTGCCAGCAGCATACGCGGGAGGGTCTCCTACAATGAGCAGTTCTTC.